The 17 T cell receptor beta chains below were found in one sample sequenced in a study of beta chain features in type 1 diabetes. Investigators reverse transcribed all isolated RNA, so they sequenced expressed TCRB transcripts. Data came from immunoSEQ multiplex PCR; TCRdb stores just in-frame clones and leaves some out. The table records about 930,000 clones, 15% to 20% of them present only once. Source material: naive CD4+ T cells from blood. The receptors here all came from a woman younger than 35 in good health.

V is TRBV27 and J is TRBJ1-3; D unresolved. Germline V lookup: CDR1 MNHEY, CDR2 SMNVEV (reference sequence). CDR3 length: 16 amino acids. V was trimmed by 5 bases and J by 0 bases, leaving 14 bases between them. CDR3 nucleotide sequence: TGTGCCAGCAGTCCCGATTACGGACGCTCTGGAAACACCATATATTTT. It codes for CASSPDYGRSGNTIYF.

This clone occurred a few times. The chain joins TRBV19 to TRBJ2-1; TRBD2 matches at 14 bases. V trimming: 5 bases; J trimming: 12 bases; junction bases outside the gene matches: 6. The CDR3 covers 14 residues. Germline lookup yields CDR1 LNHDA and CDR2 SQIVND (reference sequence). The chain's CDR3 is CASSPGLAGVVQFF. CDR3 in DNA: TGTGCCAGTAGTCCGGGACTAGCGGGAGTGGTGCAGTTCTTC.

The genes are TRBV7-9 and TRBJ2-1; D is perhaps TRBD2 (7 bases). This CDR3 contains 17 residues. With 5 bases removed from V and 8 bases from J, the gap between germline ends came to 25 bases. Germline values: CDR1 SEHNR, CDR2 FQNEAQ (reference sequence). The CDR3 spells CASSGSSRGLGGYEQFF. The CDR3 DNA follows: TGTGCCAGCAGCGGAAGTTCGCGGGGGCTAGGCGGGTATGAGCAGTTCTTC.

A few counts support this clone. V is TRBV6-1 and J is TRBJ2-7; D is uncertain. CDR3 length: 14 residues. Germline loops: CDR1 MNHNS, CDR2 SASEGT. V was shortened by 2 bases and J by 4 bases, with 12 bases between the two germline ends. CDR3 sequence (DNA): TGTGCCAGCAGTGAATCACGAATTATATACGAGCAGTACTTC. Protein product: CASSESRIIYEQYF.

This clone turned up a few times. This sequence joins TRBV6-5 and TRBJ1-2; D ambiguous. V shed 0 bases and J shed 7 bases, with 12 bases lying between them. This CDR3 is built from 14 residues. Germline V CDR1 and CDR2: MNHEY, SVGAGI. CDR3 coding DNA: TGTGCCAGCAGTTACTCGAGCGGAAATTTTGGCTACACCTTC. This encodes CASSYSSGNFGYTF.

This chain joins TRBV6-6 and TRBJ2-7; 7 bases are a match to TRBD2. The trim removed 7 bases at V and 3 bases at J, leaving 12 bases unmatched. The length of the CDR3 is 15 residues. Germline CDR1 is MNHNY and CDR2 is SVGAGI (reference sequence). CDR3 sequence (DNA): TGTGCCAGCACCCCCACTAGCGCGGTTCACTACGAGCAGTACTTC. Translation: CASTPTSAVHYEQYF.

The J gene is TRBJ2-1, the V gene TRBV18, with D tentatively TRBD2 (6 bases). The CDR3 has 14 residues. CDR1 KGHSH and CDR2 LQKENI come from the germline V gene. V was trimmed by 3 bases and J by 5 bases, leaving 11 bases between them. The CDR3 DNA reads TGTGCCAGCTCACCCCAAGCGGGTCACAATGAGCAGTTCTTC. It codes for CASSPQAGHNEQFF.

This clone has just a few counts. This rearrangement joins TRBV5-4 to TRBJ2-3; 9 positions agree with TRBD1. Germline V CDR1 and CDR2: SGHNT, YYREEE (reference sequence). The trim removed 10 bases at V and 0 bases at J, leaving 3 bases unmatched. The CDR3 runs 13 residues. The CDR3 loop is CALQGASTDTQYF. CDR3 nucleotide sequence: TGTGCCTTACAGGGGGCAAGCACAGATACGCAGTATTTT.

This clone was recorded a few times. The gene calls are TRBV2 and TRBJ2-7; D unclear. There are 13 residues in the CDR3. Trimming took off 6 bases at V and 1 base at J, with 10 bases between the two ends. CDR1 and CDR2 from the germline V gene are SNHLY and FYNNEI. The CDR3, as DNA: TGTGCCAGCAGAGACGGCGCGTCCTACGAGCAGTACTTC. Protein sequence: CASRDGASYEQYF.

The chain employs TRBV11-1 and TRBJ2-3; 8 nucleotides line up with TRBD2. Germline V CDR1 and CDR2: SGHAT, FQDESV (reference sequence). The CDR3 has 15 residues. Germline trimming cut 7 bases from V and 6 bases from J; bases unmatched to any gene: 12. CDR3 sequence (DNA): TGTGCCAGCACCCCTCCCGGGGGGGGCAGGGATACGCAGTATTTT. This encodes CASTPPGGGRDTQYF.

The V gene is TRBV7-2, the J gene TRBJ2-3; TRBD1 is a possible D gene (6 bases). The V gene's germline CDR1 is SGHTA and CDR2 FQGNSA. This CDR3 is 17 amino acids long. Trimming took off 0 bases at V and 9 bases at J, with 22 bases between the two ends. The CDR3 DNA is TGTGCCAGCAGCTTAGCCAAAGCAACGTCGGGACAAAAAACGCAGTATTTT. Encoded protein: CASSLAKATSGQKTQYF.

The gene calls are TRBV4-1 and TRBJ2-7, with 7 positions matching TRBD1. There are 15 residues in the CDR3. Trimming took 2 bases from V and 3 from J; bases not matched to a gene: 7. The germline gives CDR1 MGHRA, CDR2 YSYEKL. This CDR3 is CASSQLRGLDYEQYF. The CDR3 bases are TGCGCCAGCAGCCAACTAAGGGGGCTCGACTACGAGCAGTACTTC.

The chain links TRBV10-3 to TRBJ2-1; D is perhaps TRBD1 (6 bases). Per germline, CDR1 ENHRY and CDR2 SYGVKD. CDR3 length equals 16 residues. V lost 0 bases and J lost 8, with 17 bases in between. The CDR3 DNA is TGTGCCATCAGTGAGTCGGGGGCCTCAAATGGCGATGAGCAGTTCTTC. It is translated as CAISESGASNGDEQFF.

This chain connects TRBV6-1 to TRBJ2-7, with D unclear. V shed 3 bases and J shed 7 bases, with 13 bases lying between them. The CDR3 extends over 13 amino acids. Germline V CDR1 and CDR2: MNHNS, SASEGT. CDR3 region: CASSDYVLGEQYF. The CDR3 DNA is TGTGCCAGCAGTGATTACGTTCTGGGGGAGCAGTACTTC.

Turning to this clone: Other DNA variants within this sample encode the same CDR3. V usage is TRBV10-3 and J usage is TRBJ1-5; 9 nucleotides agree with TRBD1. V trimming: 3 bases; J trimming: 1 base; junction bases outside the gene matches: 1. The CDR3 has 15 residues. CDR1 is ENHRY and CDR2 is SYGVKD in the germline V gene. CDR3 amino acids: CAISEGQGSNQPQHF. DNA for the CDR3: TGTGCCATCAGTGAAGGACAGGGGAGCAATCAGCCCCAGCATTTT.

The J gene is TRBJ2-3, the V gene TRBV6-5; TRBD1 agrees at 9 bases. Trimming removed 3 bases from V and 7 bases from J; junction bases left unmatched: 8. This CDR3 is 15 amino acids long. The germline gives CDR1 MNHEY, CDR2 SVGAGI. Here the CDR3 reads CASSYRQGGLNTQYF. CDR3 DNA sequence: TGTGCCAGCAGTTATCGACAGGGGGGTTTAAATACGCAGTATTTT.

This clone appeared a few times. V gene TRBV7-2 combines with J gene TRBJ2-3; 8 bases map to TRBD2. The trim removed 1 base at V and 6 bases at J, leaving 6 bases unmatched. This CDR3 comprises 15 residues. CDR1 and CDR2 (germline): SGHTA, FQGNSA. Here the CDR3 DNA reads TGTGCCAGCAGCTTAGTTCCAGCGGGAGTGGATACGCAGTATTTT. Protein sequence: CASSLVPAGVDTQYF.